Here is one T cell receptor (beta chain) with its context. Its antigen is still unknown. Using immunoSEQ multiplex PCR, the repertoire was profiled, and TCRdb retains in-frame clones only, with some absent. Of around 15,000 clones listed, approximately 78% are singletons. This specimen comes from a study of OX40 agonist ivuxolimab in advanced cancers. Looking at the study overall: Intravenous ivuxolimab at 0.01 to 10 mg/kg was given to patients every 2 weeks. From roughly 20 to 90 years was the age range, with a mean of about 54 years, and about 83% were male. In three patients, partial responses were observed, one with hepatocellular carcinoma and two with cutaneous melanoma. Study results and limitations: Certain nonresponders likewise exhibited a low normalized T-cell clonal expansion.

The ends lost 5 bases at V and 5 bases at J; junction bases unmatched: 9. The CDR3 covers 17 residues. Germline V gene lookup returns CDR1 SEHNR and CDR2 FQNEAQ (reference sequence). The sequence was collected from an adult with an advanced solid tumor such as melanoma, head and neck, liver or kidney cancer. The chain recombines TRBV7-9 with TRBJ2-3, with 14 bases that match TRBD2. The specimen comprised CD4+ or CD8+ T cells sorted from blood, sampled in a trial of the OX40 agonist ivuxolimab. In nucleotides, the CDR3 is TGTGCCAGCAGCCCGGGGACTAGCGGGAGTCTGGGAGATACGCAGTATTTT. This gives the protein CASSPGTSGSLGDTQYF.